These 13 T cell receptor beta chains were all obtained from the same sample, sequenced in a study of T-cell memory formation after mild COVID-19. TCRdb recomputed calls from the 5' RACE reads with MiXCR, one row per CDR3 protein. The repertoire holds roughly 400,000 distinct CDR3 sequences, 20% to 25% seen once, with around 8.1% in the top ten. Sequencing was done on a sample of PBMCs or a T cell subset sorted from them (not recorded which). Source of these receptors: an adult woman who had mild COVID-19 (a few samples of this study predate the infection). Cell type and time point are not known.

The chain couples TRBV3-1 to TRBJ2-7; D gene ambiguous. CDR1 is LGHDT and CDR2 is YNNKEL in the germline V gene (reference sequence). The V and J ends lost 4 bases and 3 bases respectively, with 16 bases between them. The CDR3 totals 15 residues. The CDR3 bases are TGTGCCAGCAGCCCACGGTGGGGTATCAACTACGAGCAGTACTTC. As protein: CASSPRWGINYEQYF.

The chain recombines TRBV6-5 with TRBJ1-2; TRBD1 is a possible D gene (5 bases). This CDR3 comprises 15 residues. Trimming pared 6 bases from V and 1 base from J, leaving 15 bases between. Germline CDR1 and CDR2: MNHEY and SVGAGI. CDR3 bases: TGTGCCAGCAGAATCACCGGGACGAGTAACTATGGCTACACCTTC. Its protein product is CASRITGTSNYGYTF.

This clonotype was picked up a small number of times. The chain combines TRBV12-3 or TRBV12-4 with TRBJ2-4; 10 nucleotides match TRBD2. The CDR3 extends over 16 amino acids. J was trimmed by 5 bases and V by 7 bases; bases with no gene match: 11. The CDR3 DNA follows: TGTGCCAGCACCCTAATCGGTCTAGCGGGAGAAAACATTCAGTACTTC. Translation gives CASTLIGLAGENIQYF.

The table lists this clonotype with a few counts. The rearrangement joins TRBV30 to TRBJ2-5; no definite D call. Germline CDR1 is GTSNPN and CDR2 is SVGIG (reference sequence). The V and J ends lost 1 base and 0 bases respectively, with 12 bases between them. The CDR3 totals 15 residues. The CDR3 sequence is CAWSAPRKNQETQYF. The CDR3 region has the DNA TGTGCCTGGAGTGCCCCCAGGAAGAACCAAGAGACCCAGTACTTC.

The chain couples TRBV7-2 to TRBJ2-4, with 7 bases fitting TRBD2. In germline, CDR1 is SGHTA, CDR2 FQGNSA. V lost 5 bases and J lost 8; bases outside the gene matches: 9. There are 14 residues in the CDR3. The CDR3 bases are TGTGCCAGCAGCCAATTGGGCGGGAGAGACATTCAGTACTTC. Residues: CASSQLGGRDIQYF.

The chain has TRBV6-1 and TRBJ2-7, with TRBD2 matching over 12 bases. In germline, CDR1 is MNHNS, CDR2 SASEGT. The junction had 4 bases not matched to a gene; V was cut back by 2 bases and J by 5 bases. This CDR3 is built from 15 residues. The CDR3 DNA sequence: TGTGCCAGCAGTGAATGGACTAGCGGGGAAGACGAGCAGTACTTC. It is translated as CASSEWTSGEDEQYF.

The V gene is TRBV20-1, the J gene TRBJ2-3, with TRBD2 as a possible D gene (6 bases). V shed 6 bases and J shed 1 base, with 17 bases lying between them. This CDR3 comprises 15 residues. Per the germline V gene, CDR1 is DFQATT and CDR2 is SNEGSKA (reference sequence). This CDR3 is CSAPLASVGTDTQYF. In nucleotides, the CDR3 is TGCAGTGCCCCGTTGGCTAGCGTTGGCACAGATACGCAGTATTTT.

The chain combines TRBV12-3 or TRBV12-4 with TRBJ1-5; D is undetermined. Between the trimmed V and J ends, which lost 0 bases and 6 bases, there was a span of 15 bases. The CDR3 runs 16 residues. The CDR3 bases are TGTGCCAGCAGTTTAGCCCCATTCGGCCGCAGTCAGCCCCAGCATTTT. This gives the protein CASSLAPFGRSQPQHF.

The chain employs TRBV5-1 and TRBJ1-1; D may be TRBD1 (5 bases). The V end was cut by 0 bases, the J end by 0 bases, with 12 bases between. Per germline, CDR1 SGHRS and CDR2 YFSETQ. There are 16 residues in the CDR3. In DNA, the CDR3 is TGCGCCAGCAGCTTGGGGGGCAGGGCTATGAACACTGAAGCTTTCTTT. Translation: CASSLGGRAMNTEAFF.

This clonotype was seen a few times. J is TRBJ1-1 and V is TRBV9; D might be TRBD1 (5 bases). This CDR3 has 15 residues. Germline-derived CDR1 and CDR2 are SGDLS and YYNGEE. Trimming stripped 4 bases from V and 8 bases from J, with 21 bases between. The CDR3 DNA reads TGTGCCAGCAGCTCCTCCGGGACGCCCAACGGAGAAGCTTTCTTT. Its translation is CASSSSGTPNGEAFF.

This clonotype was seen a handful of times. This rearrangement joins TRBV7-8 to TRBJ2-3; D not certain. The germline gives CDR1 SGHVS, CDR2 FQNEAQ. This CDR3 has 11 amino acids. Trimming took off 1 base at V and 9 bases at J, with 5 bases between the two ends. As DNA, the CDR3 is TGTGCCAGCAGCTTAGGGAGCACGCAGTATTTT. It yields the protein CASSLGSTQYF.

This chain joins TRBV2 and TRBJ2-5; 7 positions agree with TRBD1. Germline CDR1 reads SNHLY; CDR2 reads FYNNEI. This CDR3 region has 13 residues. J was trimmed by 5 bases and V by 7 bases; bases with no gene match: 7. CDR3 protein: CASKVGGQETQYF. The CDR3 coding sequence is TGTGCCAGCAAAGTAGGGGGACAGGAGACCCAGTACTTC.

This clonotype was found a few times. The chain uses TRBV7-6 and TRBJ2-7; a possible D gene is TRBD1 (5 bases). Between the trimmed V and J ends, which lost 1 base and 0 bases, there was a span of 10 bases. Looked up from germline, CDR1 is SGHVS and CDR2 is FNYEAQ. There are 15 residues in the CDR3. The CDR3 loop is CASSLGLGHSYEQYF. For the CDR3, the DNA is TGTGCCAGCAGCTTAGGTCTTGGACACTCCTACGAGCAGTACTTC.